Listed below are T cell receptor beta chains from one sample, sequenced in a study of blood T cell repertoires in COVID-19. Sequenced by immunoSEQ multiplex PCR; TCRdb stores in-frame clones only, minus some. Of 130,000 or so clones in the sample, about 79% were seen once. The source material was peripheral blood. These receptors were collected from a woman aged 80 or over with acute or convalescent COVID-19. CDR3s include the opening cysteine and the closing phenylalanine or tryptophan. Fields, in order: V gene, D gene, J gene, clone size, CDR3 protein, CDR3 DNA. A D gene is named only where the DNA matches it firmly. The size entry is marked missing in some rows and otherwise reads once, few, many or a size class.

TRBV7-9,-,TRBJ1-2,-,CASSLQGKGGYTF,TGTGCCAGCAGCCTACAGGGAAAAGGTGGCTACACCTTC
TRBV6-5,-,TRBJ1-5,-,CASKDGTYGNQPQHF,TGTGCCAGCAAAGATGGGACATATGGCAATCAGCCCCAGCATTTT
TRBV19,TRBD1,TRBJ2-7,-,CASSARQGNSYEQYF,TGTGCCAGTAGTGCTAGACAGGGGAATTCCTACGAGCAGTACTTC
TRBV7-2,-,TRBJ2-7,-,CASSLVGGAAYEQYF,TGTGCCAGCAGCTTAGTAGGGGGGGCCGCCTACGAGCAGTACTTC
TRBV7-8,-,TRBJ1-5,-,CASSKDRRNQPQHF,TGTGCCAGCAGTAAGGACAGACGCAATCAGCCCCAGCATTTT
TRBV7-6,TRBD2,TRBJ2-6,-,CASKTGTSSSGANVLTF,TGTGCCAGCAAAACCGGGACTAGCAGTAGTGGGGCCAACGTCCTGACTTTC
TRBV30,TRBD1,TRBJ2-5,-,CAWRYDRGQETQYF,TGTGCCTGGAGGTATGACAGGGGACAAGAGACCCAGTACTTC
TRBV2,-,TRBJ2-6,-,CASRGSQGGANVLTF,TGTGCCAGCAGGGGCAGCCAGGGCGGGGCCAACGTCCTGACTTTC
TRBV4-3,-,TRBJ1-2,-,CASSQDGADLYGYTF,TGCGCCAGCAGCCAAGATGGAGCCGATCTCTATGGCTACACCTTC
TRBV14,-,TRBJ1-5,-,CASSQGRNFNQPQHF,TGTGCCAGCAGCCAAGGGCGGAACTTCAATCAGCCCCAGCATTTT
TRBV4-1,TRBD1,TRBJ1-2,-,CASSQQGAGNYGYTF,TGCGCCAGCAGCCAACAGGGGGCTGGTAACTATGGCTACACCTTC
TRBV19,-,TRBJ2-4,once,CASSTREAKNIQYF,TGTGCCAGTAGTACGAGGGAGGCCAAAAACATTCAGTACTTC
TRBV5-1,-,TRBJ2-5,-,CASSLAGSETQYF,TGCGCCAGCAGCTTGGCGGGTTCGGAGACCCAGTACTTC
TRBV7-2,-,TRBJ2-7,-,CASSLLAGEQYF,TGTGCCAGCAGCTTACTAGCCGGCGAGCAGTACTTC
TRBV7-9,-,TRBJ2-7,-,CASSFGQPRPYEQYF,TGTGCCAGCAGCTTTGGACAGCCCCGTCCCTACGAGCAGTACTTC
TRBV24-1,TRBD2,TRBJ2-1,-,CATSDPRGGGLYNEQFF,TGTGCCACCAGTGATCCACGGGGCGGGGGGCTCTACAATGAGCAGTTCTTC
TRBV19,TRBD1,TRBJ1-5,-,CASRQGARRGQPQHF,TGTGCCAGTAGACAGGGGGCGCGGAGGGGCCAGCCCCAGCATTTT
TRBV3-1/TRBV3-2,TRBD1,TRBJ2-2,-,CASSQPDRVRTGELFF,TGTGCCAGCAGCCAACCGGACAGGGTCCGAACCGGGGAGCTGTTTTTT
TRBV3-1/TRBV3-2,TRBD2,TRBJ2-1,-,CASSQDRILARFFF,TGTGCCAGCAGCCAAGACAGAATACTAGCGCGGTTCTTCTTC
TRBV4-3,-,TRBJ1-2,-,CASSQDLGAYGYTF,TGCGCCAGCAGCCAAGATCTCGGAGCCTATGGCTACACCTTC
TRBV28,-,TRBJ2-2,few,CASIVGSRTGELFF,TGTGCCAGCATTGTAGGGAGTCGGACCGGGGAGCTGTTTTTT
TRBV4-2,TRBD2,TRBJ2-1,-,CASSQITGTSGDSSDEQFF,TGTGCCAGCAGCCAGATTACCGGGACTAGCGGGGACTCTTCGGATGAGCAGTTCTTC
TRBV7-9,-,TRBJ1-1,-,CASSFEGNTEAFF,TGTGCCAGCAGCTTCGAGGGGAACACTGAAGCTTTCTTT
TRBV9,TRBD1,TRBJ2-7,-,CASSVNTGVGQGAGEQYF,TGTGCCAGCAGCGTGAACACCGGTGTAGGACAGGGGGCCGGCGAGCAGTACTTC
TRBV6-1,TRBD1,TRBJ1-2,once,CASSETGIGGYTF,TGTGCCAGCAGTGAGACAGGGATCGGTGGCTACACCTTC
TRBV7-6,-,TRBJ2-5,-,CASSLRRGGQETQYF,TGTGCCAGCAGCCTCAGGCGGGGCGGACAAGAGACCCAGTACTTC
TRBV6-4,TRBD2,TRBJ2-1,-,CASSDFVSRGAYNEQFF,TGTGCCAGCAGTGACTTCGTTAGTCGGGGGGCCTACAATGAGCAGTTCTTC
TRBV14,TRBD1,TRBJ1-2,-,CASSQSGQGARGYTF,TGTGCCAGCAGCCAATCGGGACAGGGGGCGCGCGGCTACACCTTC
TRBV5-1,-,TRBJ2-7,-,CASSLNGNYEQYF,TGCGCCAGCAGCTTGAATGGCAACTACGAGCAGTACTTC
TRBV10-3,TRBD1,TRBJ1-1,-,CAISESQGAITEAFF,TGTGCCATCAGTGAGTCCCAGGGGGCTATCACTGAAGCTTTCTTT
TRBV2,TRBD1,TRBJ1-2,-,CASSPWTGQDGYTF,TGTGCCAGCAGCCCGTGGACAGGGCAGGATGGCTACACCTTC
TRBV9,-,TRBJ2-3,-,CASSVSTYSHTDTQYF,TGTGCCAGCAGCGTAAGTACTTACAGCCACACAGATACGCAGTATTTT
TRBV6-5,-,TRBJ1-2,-,CASSYRGGYTF,TGTGCCAGCAGTTACCGAGGTGGCTACACCTTC
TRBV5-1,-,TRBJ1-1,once,CASSRTGNTEAFF,TGCGCCAGCAGCCGAACAGGGAACACTGAAGCTTTCTTT
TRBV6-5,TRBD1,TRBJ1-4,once,CASNRGLGEKLFF,TGTGCCAGTAACAGGGGCTTGGGAGAAAAACTGTTTTTT
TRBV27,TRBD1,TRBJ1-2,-,CASSFGRTGGGGHYGYTF,TGTGCCAGCAGTTTTGGGCGGACAGGGGGAGGTGGTCACTATGGCTACACCTTC
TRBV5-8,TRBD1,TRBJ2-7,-,CASSHFGTGREQYF,TGTGCCAGCAGCCACTTCGGGACAGGACGCGAGCAGTACTTC
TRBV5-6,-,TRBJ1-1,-,CASTEYGAGRKTEAFF,TGTGCCAGCACCGAATACGGGGCGGGGAGGAAGACTGAAGCTTTCTTT
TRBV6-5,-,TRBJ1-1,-,CASSYRTMNTEAFF,TGTGCCAGCAGTTACAGAACTATGAACACTGAAGCTTTCTTT
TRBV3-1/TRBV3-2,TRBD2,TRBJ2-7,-,CASSQEPSGGAWQYF,TGTGCCAGCAGCCAAGAGCCTAGCGGGGGGGCGTGGCAGTACTTC
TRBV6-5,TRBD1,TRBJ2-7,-,CASKKGQDGTYEQYF,TGTGCCAGCAAGAAGGGACAGGACGGGACCTACGAGCAGTACTTC
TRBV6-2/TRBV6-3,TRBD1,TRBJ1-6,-,CASSSGQKNSPLHF,TGTGCCAGCAGTTCGGGACAGAAGAATTCACCCCTCCACTTT
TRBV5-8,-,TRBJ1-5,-,CASPPRASNQPQHF,TGTGCCAGCCCCCCACGAGCTAGCAATCAGCCCCAGCATTTT
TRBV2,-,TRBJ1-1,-,CASRNGQSPRAFF,TGTGCCAGCAGAAACGGACAGAGTCCCAGGGCTTTCTTT
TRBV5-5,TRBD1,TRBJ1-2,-,CASSPTGEGYTF,TGTGCCAGCAGCCCTACAGGGGAAGGCTACACCTTC
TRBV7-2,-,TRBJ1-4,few,CASSFRTDNEKLFF,TGTGCCAGCAGCTTTAGGACAGATAATGAAAAACTGTTTTTT
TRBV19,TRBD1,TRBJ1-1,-,CASTLTHRGPVFRAFF,TGTGCCAGTACCCTTACCCACAGGGGGCCTGTTTTTCGGGCTTTCTTT
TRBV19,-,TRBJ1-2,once,CASSIELDGYTF,TGTGCCAGTAGTATAGAACTCGATGGCTACACCTTC
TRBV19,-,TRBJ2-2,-,CASSRIASGSTGELFF,TGTGCCAGTAGCAGAATAGCTTCGGGAAGTACCGGGGAGCTGTTTTTT